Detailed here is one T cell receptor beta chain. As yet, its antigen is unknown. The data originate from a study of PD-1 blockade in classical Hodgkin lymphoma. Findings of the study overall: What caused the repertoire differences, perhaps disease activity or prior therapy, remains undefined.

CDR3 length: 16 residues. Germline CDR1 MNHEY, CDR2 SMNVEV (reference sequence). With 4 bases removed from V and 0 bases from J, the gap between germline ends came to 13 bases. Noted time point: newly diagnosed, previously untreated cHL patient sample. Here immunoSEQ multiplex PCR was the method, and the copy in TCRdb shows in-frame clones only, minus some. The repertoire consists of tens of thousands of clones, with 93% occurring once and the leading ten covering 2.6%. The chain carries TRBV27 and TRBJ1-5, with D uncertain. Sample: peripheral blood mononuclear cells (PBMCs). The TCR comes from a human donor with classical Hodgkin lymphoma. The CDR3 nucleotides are TGTGCCAGCAGTTCCATCCAAGGGTATAGCAATCAGCCCCAGCATTTT. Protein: CASSSIQGYSNQPQHF.